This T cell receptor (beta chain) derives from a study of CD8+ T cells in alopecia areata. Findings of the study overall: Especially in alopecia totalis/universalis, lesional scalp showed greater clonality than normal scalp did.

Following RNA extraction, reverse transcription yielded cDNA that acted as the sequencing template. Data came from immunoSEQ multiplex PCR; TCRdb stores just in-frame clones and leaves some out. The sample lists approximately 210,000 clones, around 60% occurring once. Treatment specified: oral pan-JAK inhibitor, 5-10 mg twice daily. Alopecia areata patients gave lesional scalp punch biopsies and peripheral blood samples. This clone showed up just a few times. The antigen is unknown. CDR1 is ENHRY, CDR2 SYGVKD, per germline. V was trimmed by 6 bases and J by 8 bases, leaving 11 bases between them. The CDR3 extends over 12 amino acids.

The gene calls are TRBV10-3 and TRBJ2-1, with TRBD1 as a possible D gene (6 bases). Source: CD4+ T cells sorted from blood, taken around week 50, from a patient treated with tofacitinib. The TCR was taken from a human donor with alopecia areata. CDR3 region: CAISQQGDEQFF. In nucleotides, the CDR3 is TGTGCCATCAGCCAACAGGGCGATGAGCAGTTCTTC.